These T cell receptor beta chains were read from a single sample in a study of shared T cell receptors in the human thymus. Profiling relied on immunoSEQ multiplex PCR, and the TCRdb table lists in-frame clones only, not all of them. This table has some 400,000 clones, roughly 94% appearing once. The sequenced sample consisted of thymocytes. The receptors stem from a human donor. Each CDR3 is given with its conserved first and last residue. D genes are given only for firm matches. Not all rows give a size; the values are once, few, many and, for expanded clones, a class.

v_call: TRBV5-1
d_call: NA
j_call: TRBJ2-3
clone_size: NA
cdr3_aa: CASSRRTAKNYPSTDTQYF
cdr3_nt: TGCGCCAGCAGCAGAAGGACAGCCAAAAACTACCCTAGCACAGATACGCAGTATTTT

v_call: TRBV28
d_call: TRBD2
j_call: TRBJ2-1
clone_size: NA
cdr3_aa: CASSRGTSGIYNEQFF
cdr3_nt: TGTGCCAGCAGTCGGGGGACTAGCGGGATCTACAATGAGCAGTTCTTC

v_call: TRBV27
d_call: TRBD1
j_call: TRBJ2-3
clone_size: once
cdr3_aa: CASSLRGGSWDTQYF
cdr3_nt: TGTGCCAGCAGTTTAAGAGGGGGCTCGTGGGATACGCAGTATTTT

v_call: TRBV15
d_call: TRBD1
j_call: TRBJ1-1
clone_size: NA
cdr3_aa: CATSRPRDRGRFNNTEAFF
cdr3_nt: TGTGCCACCAGCAGACCTCGGGACAGGGGCCGGTTCAATAACACTGAAGCTTTCTTT

v_call: TRBV18
d_call: TRBD2
j_call: TRBJ2-3
clone_size: NA
cdr3_aa: CASSHLLAGGPPSIPDTQYF
cdr3_nt: TGTGCCAGCTCACACTTACTAGCGGGAGGACCTCCAAGTATCCCAGATACGCAGTATTTT

v_call: TRBV7-3
d_call: NA
j_call: TRBJ2-3
clone_size: NA
cdr3_aa: CASSLEMAGNTDTQYF
cdr3_nt: TGTGCCAGCAGCTTAGAGATGGCGGGAAATACAGATACGCAGTATTTT

v_call: TRBV25-1
d_call: TRBD2
j_call: TRBJ2-7
clone_size: NA
cdr3_aa: CASAGWEGRGYEQYF
cdr3_nt: TGTGCCAGCGCCGGATGGGAGGGGAGGGGATACGAGCAGTACTTC

v_call: TRBV28
d_call: NA
j_call: TRBJ2-7
clone_size: NA
cdr3_aa: CASSLCLGPISPYEQYF
cdr3_nt: TGTGCCAGCAGTTTATGCCTTGGCCCCATAAGCCCCTACGAGCAGTACTTC

v_call: TRBV6-1
d_call: NA
j_call: TRBJ2-1
clone_size: NA
cdr3_aa: CASSEPADPYNEQFF
cdr3_nt: TGTGCCAGCAGTGAACCCGCAGATCCCTACAATGAGCAGTTCTTC

v_call: TRBV9
d_call: NA
j_call: TRBJ2-7
clone_size: NA
cdr3_aa: CASSVGARAGKDSYEQYF
cdr3_nt: TGTGCCAGCAGCGTAGGGGCGCGGGCAGGGAAGGACTCCTACGAGCAGTACTTC

v_call: TRBV6-5
d_call: NA
j_call: TRBJ1-1
clone_size: NA
cdr3_aa: CASSYRVDTEAFF
cdr3_nt: TGTGCCAGCAGTTACAGGGTCGACACTGAAGCTTTCTTT

v_call: TRBV7-2
d_call: NA
j_call: TRBJ1-4
clone_size: NA
cdr3_aa: CASSLRGSSNEKLFF
cdr3_nt: TGTGCCAGCAGCTTAAGGGGAAGTTCTAATGAAAAACTGTTTTTT

v_call: TRBV19
d_call: TRBD1
j_call: TRBJ2-7
clone_size: NA
cdr3_aa: CASSTPGQGAVVAHEQYF
cdr3_nt: TGTGCCAGTAGTACCCCCGGACAGGGGGCCGTCGTCGCCCACGAGCAGTACTTC

v_call: TRBV9
d_call: NA
j_call: TRBJ1-2
clone_size: NA
cdr3_aa: CASSVSLEGGGNYGYTF
cdr3_nt: TGTGCCAGCAGCGTCTCACTAGAAGGGGGAGGTAACTATGGCTACACCTTC

v_call: TRBV28
d_call: NA
j_call: TRBJ2-4
clone_size: once
cdr3_aa: CASSWGGWDTIAKNIQYF
cdr3_nt: TGTGCCAGCAGTTGGGGTGGGTGGGACACGATAGCCAAAAACATTCAGTACTTC

v_call: TRBV6-1
d_call: NA
j_call: TRBJ2-3
clone_size: NA
cdr3_aa: CALDGSSTDTQYF
cdr3_nt: TGTGCCCTCGACGGATCCAGCACAGATACGCAGTATTTT

v_call: TRBV7-4
d_call: NA
j_call: TRBJ2-7
clone_size: NA
cdr3_aa: CASSPNRVPAYEQYF
cdr3_nt: TGTGCCAGCAGCCCCAACAGGGTACCGGCCTACGAGCAGTACTTC